Included here is one TCR beta chain sequence, with context. Germline-derived CDR1 and CDR2 are SGHNT and YYREEE (reference sequence). The germline V and J ends were trimmed by 2 bases and 7 bases, with 22 bases remaining between them. The CDR3 sequence is 16 residues long. The entry originates in a study of blood T cell repertoires in COVID-19. Per the original methods: Amplification with reference gene primers provided the estimates of nucleated cell counts. Sequencing used immunoSEQ multiplex PCR; TCRdb keeps in-frame clones, though not all of them. V and J calls and clone size are those listed in that table; D and trimming were worked out from the DNA. The repertoire holds roughly 350,000 clones, about 92% seen once, with around 20% in the top ten. In terms of age and location, participants ranged from roughly 18 to 90 years and lived in approximately 26 US areas. Participant-given clinical history determined each cohort assignment.

The receptor's source is a young woman who had recovered from COVID-19. The rearrangement joins TRBV5-4 to TRBJ2-7; weak D call: TRBD2 (5 bases). The material sequenced was PBMCs or T cells enriched from blood (not recorded which). CDR3 in amino acids: CASSFRTVAATGEQYF. The CDR3 nucleotides are TGTGCCAGCAGCTTTCGTACCGTAGCCGCGACGGGGGAGCAGTACTTC.